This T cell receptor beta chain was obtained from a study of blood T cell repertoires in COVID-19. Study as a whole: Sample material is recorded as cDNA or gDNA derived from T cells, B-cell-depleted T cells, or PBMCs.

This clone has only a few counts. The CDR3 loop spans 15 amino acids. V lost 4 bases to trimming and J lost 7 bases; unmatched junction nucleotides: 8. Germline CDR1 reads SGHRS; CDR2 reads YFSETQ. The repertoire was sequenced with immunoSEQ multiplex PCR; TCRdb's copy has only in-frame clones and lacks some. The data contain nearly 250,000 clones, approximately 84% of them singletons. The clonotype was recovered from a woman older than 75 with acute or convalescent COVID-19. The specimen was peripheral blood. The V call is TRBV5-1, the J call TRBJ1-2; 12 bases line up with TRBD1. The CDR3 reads CASSPGPGQGAGYTF. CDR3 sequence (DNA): TGCGCCAGCAGCCCGGGACCGGGACAGGGGGCTGGCTACACCTTC. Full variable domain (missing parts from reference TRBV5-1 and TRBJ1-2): KAGVTQTPRYLIKTRGQQVTLSCSPISGHRSVSWYQQTPGQGLQFLFEYFSETQRNKGNFPGRFSGRQFSNSRSEMNVSTLELGDSALYLCASSPGPGQGAGYTFGSGTRLTVV.